This is a list of T cell receptor beta chains from one sample in a study of cytomegalovirus exposure and HLA in healthy donors. Only in-frame clones appear in the TCRdb table, and some are missing; sequencing was by immunoSEQ multiplex PCR. Recorded for this sample: about 200,000 clones. Sequenced: PBMCs. The receptors here all came from a boy aged 5-17 years in good health and CMV-seronegative. Each CDR3 is given with its conserved first and last residue.

TRBJ2-7 | TRBV9 | CASSARSSGGYEQYF
TRBJ2-1 | TRBV9 | CASSVRGYKYNEQFF
TRBJ2-2 | TRBV27 | CASSLLGANTGELFF
TRBJ1-3 | TRBV7-2 | CASSLDRGELGNTIYF
TRBJ1-6 | TRBV19 | CASRPQGAGDLSNSPLHF
TRBJ1-5 | TRBV15 | CATSRDLQPQHF
TRBJ1-4 | TRBV6-1 | CASSESGGYEKLFF
TRBJ1-1 | TRBV7-6 | CASSLAGESEAFF
TRBJ2-7 | TRBV4-1 | CASSQDNRDYEQYF
TRBJ2-3 | TRBV18 | CASSPAGLAGNTDTQYF